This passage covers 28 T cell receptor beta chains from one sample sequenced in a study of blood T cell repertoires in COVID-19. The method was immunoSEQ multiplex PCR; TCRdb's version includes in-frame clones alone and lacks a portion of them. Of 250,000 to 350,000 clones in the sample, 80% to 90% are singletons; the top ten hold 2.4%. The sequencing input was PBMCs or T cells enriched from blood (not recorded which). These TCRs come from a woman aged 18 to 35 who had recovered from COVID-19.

The CDR3 DNA sequence: TGTGCCATCAGCACGTACCCAAGCGGGGGGCACTACAATGAGCAGTTCTTC. Protein: CAISTYPSGGHYNEQFF. The chain couples TRBV10-3 to TRBJ2-1; 9 positions match TRBD2. The CDR3 totals 17 residues. V trimming: 6 bases; J trimming: 3 bases; junction bases outside the gene matches: 12. Germline-derived CDR1 and CDR2 are ENHRY and SYGVKD.

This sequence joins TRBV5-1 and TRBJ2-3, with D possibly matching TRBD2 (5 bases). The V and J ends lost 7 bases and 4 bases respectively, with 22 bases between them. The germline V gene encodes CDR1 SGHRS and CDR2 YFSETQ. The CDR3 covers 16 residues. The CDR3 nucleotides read TGCGCCAGCGCCGAACTGCTAACCGGGGAACCAGATACGCAGTATTTT. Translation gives CASAELLTGEPDTQYF.

The CDR3 nucleotides read TGTGCCAGCAGTTCGGACAGGGGGTCCTACAATGAGCAGTTCTTC. This gives the protein CASSSDRGSYNEQFF. The rearrangement links TRBV28 to TRBJ2-1; the match to TRBD1 covers 10 bases. With 4 bases clipped from V and 1 base from J, the junction kept 1 base outside the gene matches. Germline CDR1 is MDHEN and CDR2 is SYDVKM. CDR3 length equals 15 residues.

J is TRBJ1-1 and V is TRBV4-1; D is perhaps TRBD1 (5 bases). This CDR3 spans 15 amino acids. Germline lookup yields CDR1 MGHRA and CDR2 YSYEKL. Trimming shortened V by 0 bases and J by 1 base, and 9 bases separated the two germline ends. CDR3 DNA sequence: TGCGCCAGCAGCCAAGAGCGGACAAAGAACACTGAAGCTTTCTTT. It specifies CASSQERTKNTEAFF.

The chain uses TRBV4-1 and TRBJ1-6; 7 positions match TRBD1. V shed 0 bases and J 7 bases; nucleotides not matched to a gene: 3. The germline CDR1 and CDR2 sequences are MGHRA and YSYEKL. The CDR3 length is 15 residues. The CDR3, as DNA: TGCGCCAGCAGCCAAGAACAGGGGTGGAATTCACCCCTCCACTTT. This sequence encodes CASSQEQGWNSPLHF.

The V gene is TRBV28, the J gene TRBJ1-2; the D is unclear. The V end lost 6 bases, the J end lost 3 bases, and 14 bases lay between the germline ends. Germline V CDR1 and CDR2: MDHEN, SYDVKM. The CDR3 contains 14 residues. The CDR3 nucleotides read TGTGCCAGCAGCCCAGGCTCACAGTACTATGGCTACACCTTC. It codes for CASSPGSQYYGYTF.

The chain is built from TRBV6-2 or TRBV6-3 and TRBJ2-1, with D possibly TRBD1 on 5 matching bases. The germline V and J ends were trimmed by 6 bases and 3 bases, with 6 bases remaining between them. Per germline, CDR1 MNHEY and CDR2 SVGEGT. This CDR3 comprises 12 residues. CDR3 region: CASSDSYNEQFF. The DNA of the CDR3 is TGTGCCAGCAGCGACAGCTACAATGAGCAGTTCTTC.

The DNA of the CDR3 is TGTGCCAGTAGTCAAAGCAGGGCCACTACCGAGCAGTACTTC. Residues: CASSQSRATTEQYF. The genes are TRBV19 and TRBJ2-7, with D maybe TRBD1 (5 bases). V dropped 5 bases and J dropped 6 bases, with 17 bases sitting between them. The CDR3 is 14 amino acids. The germline V gene has CDR1 LNHDA and CDR2 SQIVND (reference sequence).

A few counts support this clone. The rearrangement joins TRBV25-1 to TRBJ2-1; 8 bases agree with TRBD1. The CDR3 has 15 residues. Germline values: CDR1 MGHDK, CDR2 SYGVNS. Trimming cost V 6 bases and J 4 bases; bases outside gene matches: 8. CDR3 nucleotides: TGTGCCAGCAGCCAGGACAGGGCTCTTTACAATGAGCAGTTCTTC. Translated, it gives CASSQDRALYNEQFF.

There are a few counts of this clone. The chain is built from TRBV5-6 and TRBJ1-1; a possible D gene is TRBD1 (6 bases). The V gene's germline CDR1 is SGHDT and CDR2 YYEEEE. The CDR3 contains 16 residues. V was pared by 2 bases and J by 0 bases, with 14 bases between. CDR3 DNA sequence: TGTGCCAGCAGCTTCCGGGACACGTACATGAACACTGAAGCTTTCTTT. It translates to CASSFRDTYMNTEAFF.

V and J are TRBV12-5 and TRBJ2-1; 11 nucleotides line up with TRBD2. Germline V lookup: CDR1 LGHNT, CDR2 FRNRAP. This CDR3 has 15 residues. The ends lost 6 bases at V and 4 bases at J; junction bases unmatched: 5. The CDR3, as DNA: TGTGCTAGTGGACCGGGACTAGCGGATTACAATGAGCAGTTCTTC. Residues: CASGPGLADYNEQFF.

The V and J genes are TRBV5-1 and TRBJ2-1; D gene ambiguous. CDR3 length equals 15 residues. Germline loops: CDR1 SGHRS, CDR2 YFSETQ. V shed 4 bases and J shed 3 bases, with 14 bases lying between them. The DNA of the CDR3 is TGCGCCAGCAGCGCTTCTTCTGGCAGCTACAATGAGCAGTTCTTC. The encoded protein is CASSASSGSYNEQFF.

CDR3 residues: CASSLTQGETEAFF. The DNA for the CDR3 is TGTGCCAGCAGCTTAACACAAGGGGAAACTGAAGCTTTCTTT. The chain is built from TRBV7-6 and TRBJ1-1; D may be TRBD1 (5 bases). Germline CDR1 reads SGHVS; CDR2 reads FNYEAQ. V lost 2 bases and J 5 bases, leaving 12 bases between the germline ends. CDR3 length: 14 amino acids.

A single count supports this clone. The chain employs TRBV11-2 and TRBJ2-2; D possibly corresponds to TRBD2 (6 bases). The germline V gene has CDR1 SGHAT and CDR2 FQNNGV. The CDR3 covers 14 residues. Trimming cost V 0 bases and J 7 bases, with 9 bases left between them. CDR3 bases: TGTGCCAGCAGCTTAGAGTCTAGCGTCGGGGAGCTGTTTTTT. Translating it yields CASSLESSVGELFF.

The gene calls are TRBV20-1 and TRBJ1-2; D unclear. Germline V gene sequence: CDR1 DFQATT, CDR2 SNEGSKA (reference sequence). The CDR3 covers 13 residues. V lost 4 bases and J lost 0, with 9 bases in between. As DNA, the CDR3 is TGCAGTGCTAATGACGGTTCTAACTATGGCTACACCTTC. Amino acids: CSANDGSNYGYTF.

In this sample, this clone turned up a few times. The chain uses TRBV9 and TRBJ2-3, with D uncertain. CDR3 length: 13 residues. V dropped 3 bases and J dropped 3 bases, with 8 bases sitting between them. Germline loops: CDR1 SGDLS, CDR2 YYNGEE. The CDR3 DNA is TGTGCCAGCAGCGATAGTCGGACAGATACGCAGTATTTT. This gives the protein CASSDSRTDTQYF.

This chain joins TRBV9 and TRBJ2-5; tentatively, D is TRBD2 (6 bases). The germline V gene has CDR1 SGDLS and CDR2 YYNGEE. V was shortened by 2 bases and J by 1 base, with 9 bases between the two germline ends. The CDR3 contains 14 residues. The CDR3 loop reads CASSVLSGQETQYF. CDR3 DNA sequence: TGTGCCAGCAGCGTTCTTAGCGGCCAAGAGACCCAGTACTTC. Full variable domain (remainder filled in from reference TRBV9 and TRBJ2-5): DSGVTQTPKHLITATGQRVTLRCSPRSGDLSVYWYQQSLDQGLQFLIQYYNGEERAKGNILERFSAQQFPDLHSELNLSSLELGDSALYFCASSVLSGQETQYFGPGTRLLVL.

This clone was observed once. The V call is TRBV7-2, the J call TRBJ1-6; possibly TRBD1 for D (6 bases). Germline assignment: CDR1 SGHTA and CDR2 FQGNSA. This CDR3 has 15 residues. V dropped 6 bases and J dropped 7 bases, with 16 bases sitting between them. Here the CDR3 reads CASSRSGGRNSPLHF. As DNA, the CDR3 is TGTGCCAGCAGTCGATCGGGGGGCAGGAATTCACCCCTCCACTTT.

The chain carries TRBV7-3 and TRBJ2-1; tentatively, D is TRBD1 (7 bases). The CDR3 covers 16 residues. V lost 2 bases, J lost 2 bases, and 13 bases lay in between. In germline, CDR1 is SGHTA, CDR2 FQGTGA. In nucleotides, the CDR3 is TGTGCCAGCAGCTTAGACGGGGGACAGACCTACAATGAGCAGTTCTTC. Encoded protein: CASSLDGGQTYNEQFF.

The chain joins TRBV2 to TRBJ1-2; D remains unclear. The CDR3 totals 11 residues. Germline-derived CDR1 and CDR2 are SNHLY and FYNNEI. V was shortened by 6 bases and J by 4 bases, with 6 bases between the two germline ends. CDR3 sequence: CASSGSYGYTF. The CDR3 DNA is TGTGCCAGCAGCGGGTCCTATGGCTACACCTTC.

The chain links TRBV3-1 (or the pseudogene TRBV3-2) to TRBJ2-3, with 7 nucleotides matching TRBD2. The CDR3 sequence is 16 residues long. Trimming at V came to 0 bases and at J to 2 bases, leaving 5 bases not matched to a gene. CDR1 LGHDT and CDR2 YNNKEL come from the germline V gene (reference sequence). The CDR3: CASSQDLGGVTDTQYF. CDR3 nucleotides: TGTGCCAGCAGCCAAGATCTGGGGGGGGTCACAGATACGCAGTATTTT.

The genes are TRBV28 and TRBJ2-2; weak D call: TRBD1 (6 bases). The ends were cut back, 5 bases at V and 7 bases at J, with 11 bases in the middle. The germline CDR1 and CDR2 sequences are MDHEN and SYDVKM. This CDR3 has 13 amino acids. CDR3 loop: CASSIQGHGELFF. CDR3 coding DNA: TGTGCCAGCAGTATACAGGGTCACGGGGAGCTGTTTTTT.

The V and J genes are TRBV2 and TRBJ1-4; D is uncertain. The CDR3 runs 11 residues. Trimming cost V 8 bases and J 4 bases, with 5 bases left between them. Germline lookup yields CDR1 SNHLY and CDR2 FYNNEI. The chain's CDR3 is CASSRNEKLFF. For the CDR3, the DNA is TGTGCCAGCTCGCGTAATGAAAAACTGTTTTTT.

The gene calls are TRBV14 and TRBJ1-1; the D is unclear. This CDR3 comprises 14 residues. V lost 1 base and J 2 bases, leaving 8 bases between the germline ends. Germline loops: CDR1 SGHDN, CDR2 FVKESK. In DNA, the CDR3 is TGTGCCAGCAGCCAAGTTACAGCAAACACTGAAGCTTTCTTT. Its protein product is CASSQVTANTEAFF. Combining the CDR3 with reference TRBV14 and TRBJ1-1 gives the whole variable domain EAGVTQFPSHSVIEKGQTVTLRCDPISGHDNLYWYRRVMGKEIKFLLHFVKESKQDESGMPNNRFLAERTGGTYSTLKVQPAELEDSGVYFCASSQVTANTEAFFGQGTRLTVV.

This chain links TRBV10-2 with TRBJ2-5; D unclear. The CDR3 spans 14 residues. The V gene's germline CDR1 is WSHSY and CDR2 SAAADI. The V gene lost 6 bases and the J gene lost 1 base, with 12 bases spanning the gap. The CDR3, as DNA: TGCGCCAGCAGACTAAGTGGTAGCCAAGAGACCCAGTACTTC. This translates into CASRLSGSQETQYF.

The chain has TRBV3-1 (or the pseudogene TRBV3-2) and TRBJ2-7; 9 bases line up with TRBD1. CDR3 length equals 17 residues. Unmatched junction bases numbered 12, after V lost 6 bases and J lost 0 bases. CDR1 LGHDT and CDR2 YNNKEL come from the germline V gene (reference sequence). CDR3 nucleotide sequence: TGTGCCAGCAGTCAGGTTTCCGGGACAGGGAGCTCCTACGAGCAGTACTTC. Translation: CASSQVSGTGSSYEQYF.

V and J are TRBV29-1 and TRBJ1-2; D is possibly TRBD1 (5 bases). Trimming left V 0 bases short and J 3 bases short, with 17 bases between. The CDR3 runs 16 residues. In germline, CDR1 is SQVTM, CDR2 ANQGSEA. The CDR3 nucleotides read TGCAGCGTTGAAGATCTAGGAGACAGCGCCCACTATGGCTACACCTTC. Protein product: CSVEDLGDSAHYGYTF.

DNA for the CDR3: TGTGCCAGCAGCGTAACAGGGTCCGGCTATGGCTACACCTTC. Protein product: CASSVTGSGYGYTF. This rearrangement joins TRBV9 to TRBJ1-2; maybe TRBD1 (6 bases). The CDR3 sequence is 14 residues long. CDR1 and CDR2 (germline): SGDLS, YYNGEE. The V end lost 1 base, the J end lost 4 bases, and 11 bases lay between the germline ends.